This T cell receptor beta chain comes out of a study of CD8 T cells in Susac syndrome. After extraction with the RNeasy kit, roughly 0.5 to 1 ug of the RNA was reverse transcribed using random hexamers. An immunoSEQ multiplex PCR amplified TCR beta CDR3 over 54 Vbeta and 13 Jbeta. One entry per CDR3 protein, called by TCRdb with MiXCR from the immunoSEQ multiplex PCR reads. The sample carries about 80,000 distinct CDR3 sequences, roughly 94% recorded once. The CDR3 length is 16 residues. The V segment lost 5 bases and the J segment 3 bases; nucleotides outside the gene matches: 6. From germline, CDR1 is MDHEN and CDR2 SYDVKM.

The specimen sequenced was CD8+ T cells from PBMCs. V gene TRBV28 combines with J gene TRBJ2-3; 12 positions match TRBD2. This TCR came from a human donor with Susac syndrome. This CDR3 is CASSPNLAGGTDTQYF. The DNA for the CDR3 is TGTGCCAGCAGTCCTAATCTAGCGGGAGGGACAGATACGCAGTATTTT. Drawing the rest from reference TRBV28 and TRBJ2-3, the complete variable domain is DVKVTQSSRYLVKRTGEKVFLECVQDMDHENMFWYRQDPGLGLRLIYFSYDVKMKEKGDIPEGYSVSREKKERFSLILESASTNQTSMYLCASSPNLAGGTDTQYFGPGTRLTVL.